This T cell receptor beta chain was sequenced in a study of blood T cell repertoires in COVID-19. Study overall: Samples of COVID-19 (acute and convalescent) were obtained from the United States, Italy and Spain.

The protocol was immunoSEQ multiplex PCR, while the TCRdb copy is restricted to in-frame clones and leaves out a portion. The sample holds about 140,000 clones, roughly 89% seen once. This TCR derives from a middle-aged woman with acute or convalescent COVID-19. The sequenced material came from peripheral blood.

As DNA, the CDR3 is TGTGCCAGCAGCTTAGGGACAGGGCAAACTGAAGCTTTCTTT. It translates to CASSLGTGQTEAFF. The genes are TRBV7-9 and TRBJ1-1; 8 positions match TRBD1. V lost 1 base, J lost 5 bases, and 3 bases stayed unmatched. Germline loops: CDR1 SEHNR, CDR2 FQNEAQ (reference sequence). The CDR3 extends over 14 amino acids.